Following are 31 T cell receptor beta chains from one sample sequenced in a study of blood T cell repertoires in COVID-19. Profiling relied on immunoSEQ multiplex PCR, and the TCRdb table lists in-frame clones only, not all of them. The sample has 63,000 or so clones, 82% seen once. The material sequenced was peripheral blood. The receptor set was obtained from an elderly man with active COVID-19.

A few counts support this clone. This sequence joins TRBV21-1 and TRBJ2-1; TRBD1, the table's D call, was not compared with the DNA. TRBV21-1 is recorded as a pseudogene. The CDR3 has 17 amino acids. The CDR3 DNA follows: TGTGCCAGCAGCAAAAAGTTGGGGGCCCCTAACTACAATGAGCAGTTCTTC. Translating it yields CASSKKLGAPNYNEQFF.

This clone was seen just once. V and J are TRBV6-5 and TRBJ1-5; the D is unclear. V was trimmed by 0 bases and J by 7 bases, leaving 7 bases between them. The CDR3 sequence is 13 residues long. From germline, CDR1 is MNHEY and CDR2 SVGAGI. CDR3 sequence: CASSYSARQPQHF. The CDR3 nucleotides read TGTGCCAGCAGTTACTCGGCTAGACAGCCCCAGCATTTT.

V and J are TRBV2 and TRBJ1-2; D gene ambiguous. Germline-derived CDR1 and CDR2 are SNHLY and FYNNEI. V lost 0 bases to trimming and J lost 4 bases, with 9 bases between them. This CDR3 is 14 amino acids long. The CDR3 bases are TGTGCCAGCAGTGAAGCCCTGGGCAGCTATGGCTACACCTTC. It codes for CASSEALGSYGYTF.

This clone was recorded only once. The genes are TRBV14 and TRBJ2-3; D is perhaps TRBD1 (5 bases). CDR1 and CDR2 (germline): SGHDN, FVKESK. V was cut by 4 bases and J by 5 bases, with 13 bases left in between. The CDR3 runs to 14 residues. CDR3 nucleotides: TGTGCCAGCAGCCGCCTAGGCCAGGGAGATACGCAGTATTTT. It encodes CASSRLGQGDTQYF.

This chain joins TRBV7-3 and TRBJ2-1, with D possibly matching TRBD1 (5 bases). Germline-derived CDR1 and CDR2 are SGHTA and FQGTGA. V lost 5 bases to trimming and J lost 6 bases, with 11 bases between them. This CDR3 comprises 13 residues. This CDR3 is CASSPIGVNEQFF. As DNA, the CDR3 is TGTGCCAGCAGCCCTATAGGGGTCAATGAGCAGTTCTTC.

The rearrangement links TRBV29-1 to TRBJ2-7; D possibly corresponds to TRBD1 (6 bases). The germline V gene encodes CDR1 SQVTM and CDR2 ANQGSEA. The CDR3 sequence is 13 residues long. V gave up 4 bases and J gave up 5 bases, with 15 bases separating them. The CDR3 reads CSVGINRADEQYF. The CDR3 DNA reads TGCAGCGTTGGCATAAACAGGGCGGACGAGCAGTACTTC.

This chain uses TRBV5-1 with TRBJ2-1; the D gene is possibly TRBD1 (5 bases). Trimming pared 1 base from V and 2 bases from J, leaving 10 bases between. The germline CDR1 and CDR2 sequences are SGHRS and YFSETQ. The CDR3 loop spans 15 amino acids. CDR3 DNA: TGCGCCAGCAGCTTGCTGACAGCCGCCTACAATGAGCAGTTCTTC. It is translated as CASSLLTAAYNEQFF.

This chain uses TRBV25-1 with TRBJ2-1; 10 bases are shared with TRBD2. After removal of 2 bases from V and 4 bases from J, the junction contained 5 bases not matched to a gene. Germline lookup yields CDR1 MGHDK and CDR2 SYGVNS. This CDR3 has 16 amino acids. CDR3 sequence: CASSERGSGRYNEQFF. The CDR3 region has the DNA TGTGCCAGCAGTGAACGGGGTAGCGGGAGGTACAATGAGCAGTTCTTC.

This clone was seen only a few times. This rearrangement joins TRBV6-6 to TRBJ2-7, with 11 bases lining up with TRBD1. Germline V gives CDR1 MNHNY, CDR2 SVGAGI (reference sequence). V lost 3 bases and J lost 6; bases outside the gene matches: 1. This CDR3 contains 13 residues. The CDR3: CASSYGTGGEQYF. The CDR3 DNA is TGTGCCAGCAGTTATGGGACAGGGGGCGAGCAGTACTTC.

This chain joins TRBV10-3 and TRBJ2-5; TRBD1 matches at 9 bases. V gave up 10 bases and J gave up 5 bases; unmatched junction bases: 8. Germline lookup yields CDR1 ENHRY and CDR2 SYGVKD. This CDR3 has 13 residues. This chain's CDR3 is CASGGQGRETQYF. The CDR3 DNA sequence: TGTGCCAGCGGCGGACAGGGGAGGGAGACCCAGTACTTC.

V gene TRBV24-1 combines with J gene TRBJ2-1; 7 bases agree with TRBD2. CDR1 and CDR2 (germline): KGHDR, SFDVKD. V was pared by 2 bases and J by 5 bases, with 5 bases of the junction left unmatched. This CDR3 is 15 amino acids long. CDR3 bases: TGTGCCACCAGTGATTCTAAGCGGGGCAACAATGAGCAGTTCTTC. Translated: CATSDSKRGNNEQFF.

The gene calls are TRBV5-4 and TRBJ2-5; D possibly corresponds to TRBD1 (6 bases). This CDR3 is 16 amino acids long. The germline CDR1 and CDR2 sequences are SGHNT and YYREEE (reference sequence). The V gene lost 1 base and the J gene lost 5 bases, with 18 bases spanning the gap. DNA for the CDR3: TGTGCCAGCAGCTTGTGGGACACCCTGAGGGGGGAGACCCAGTACTTC. Protein sequence: CASSLWDTLRGETQYF. Based on the CDR3 plus reference TRBV5-4 and TRBJ2-5, the full variable domain is ETGVTQSPTHLIKTRGQQVTLRCSSQSGHNTVSWYQQALGQGPQFIFQYYREEENGRGNFPPRFSGLQFPNYSSELNVNALELDDSALYLCASSLWDTLRGETQYFGPGTRLLVL.

A single count supports this clone. The gene calls are TRBV5-4 and TRBJ2-7; TRBD2 aligns across 10 bases. CDR3 length: 15 amino acids. The V gene end was trimmed by 2 bases and the J gene end by 1 base; junction bases not matched to a gene: 3. Germline V lookup: CDR1 SGHNT, CDR2 YYREEE (reference sequence). The CDR3 is CASSFASGRSYEQYF. Here the CDR3 DNA reads TGTGCCAGCAGCTTTGCTAGCGGGAGATCCTACGAGCAGTACTTC.

The chain recombines TRBV9 with TRBJ1-1; perhaps TRBD1 as D (6 bases). The CDR3 consists of 15 residues. V was pared by 0 bases and J by 1 base, with 10 bases between. Germline-derived CDR1 and CDR2 are SGDLS and YYNGEE. CDR3 protein: CASSVATGRNTEAFF. DNA for the CDR3: TGTGCCAGCAGCGTAGCTACAGGGAGGAACACTGAAGCTTTCTTT.

The genes are TRBV5-1 and TRBJ2-2, with 7 bases identical to TRBD1. V gave up 5 bases and J gave up 7 bases; unmatched junction bases: 8. CDR3 length: 14 residues. Germline assignment: CDR1 SGHRS and CDR2 YFSETQ. CDR3 in amino acids: CASSPDRENGELFF. The CDR3 nucleotides read TGCGCCAGCAGTCCCGACAGGGAAAACGGGGAGCTGTTTTTT.

The chain couples TRBV5-1 to TRBJ1-6; D might be TRBD1 (6 bases). Trimming pared 1 base from V and 7 bases from J, leaving 15 bases between. The CDR3 has 16 amino acids. From germline, CDR1 is SGHRS and CDR2 YFSETQ. CDR3 bases: TGCGCCAGCAGCTTGACGGGACAAAGTGCGAATTCACCCCTCCACTTT. Translating it yields CASSLTGQSANSPLHF.

The V call is TRBV7-9, the J call TRBJ2-7; TRBD1 matches 8 bases. CDR3 size: 16 residues. Trimming cost V 1 base and J 6 bases; bases outside gene matches: 11. Germline CDR1 and CDR2: SEHNR and FQNEAQ (reference sequence). The CDR3, as DNA: TGTGCCAGCAGCTTAGATCCAGGACAGGGAAGAAGCGAGCAGTACTTC. Translated, it gives CASSLDPGQGRSEQYF. Supplemented by reference TRBV7-9 and TRBJ2-7, the full variable domain reads DTGVSQNPRHKITKRGQNVTFRCDPISEHNRLYWYRQTLGQGPEFLTYFQNEAQLEKSRLLSDRFSAERPKGSFSTLEIQRTEQGDSAMYLCASSLDPGQGRSEQYFGPGTRLTVT.

As DNA, the CDR3 is TGTGCCACCAGTTACGGTCTAGCGGGCACAGATACGCAGTATTTT. Translation gives CATSYGLAGTDTQYF. The rearrangement joins TRBV24-1 to TRBJ2-3, with 7 bases that match TRBD2. This CDR3 has 15 amino acids. Germline CDR1 and CDR2: KGHDR and SFDVKD. J gave up 1 base and V 6 bases, and 6 bases lay outside the gene matches.

This clone was counted between two and nine times. The chain uses TRBV18 and TRBJ1-1, with D hard to call. Germline V CDR1 and CDR2: KGHSH, LQKENI. The CDR3 is 15 residues long. V lost 3 bases and J lost 4, with 15 bases in between. This CDR3 is CASSPRLQQGTEAFF. CDR3 bases: TGTGCCAGCTCACCCCGTCTACAGCAAGGCACTGAAGCTTTCTTT.

This clone was seen only once. The J gene is TRBJ1-1, the V gene TRBV11-2; maybe TRBD1 (6 bases). Germline CDR1 reads SGHAT; CDR2 reads FQNNGV. V dropped 5 bases and J dropped 8 bases, with 21 bases sitting between them. The CDR3 runs to 15 residues. The CDR3 is CASSTSPRGKQEAFF. In DNA form, the CDR3 reads TGTGCCAGCAGCACTTCCCCGAGGGGGAAACAAGAAGCTTTCTTT.

This chain joins TRBV7-9 and TRBJ1-6; 7 nucleotides agree with TRBD1. CDR3 length: 18 residues. Germline CDR1 SEHNR, CDR2 FQNEAQ (reference sequence). J was trimmed by 6 bases and V by 5 bases; bases with no gene match: 16. CDR3: CASSTTFGGGFGNSPLHF. DNA of the CDR3: TGTGCCAGCAGCACTACATTCGGAGGGGGCTTTGGTAATTCACCCCTCCACTTT.

This clone was seen only a few times. The chain has TRBV7-2 and TRBJ1-1, with 8 nucleotides matching TRBD1. Germline V gene data show CDR1 as SGHTA and CDR2 as FQGNSA. This CDR3 contains 15 residues. The V gene end was trimmed by 5 bases and the J gene end by 4 bases; junction bases not matched to a gene: 9. The CDR3 DNA reads as TGTGCCAGCAGCGCCGGACAGGGTATGGGCACTGAAGCTTTCTTT. This sequence encodes CASSAGQGMGTEAFF.

The chain has TRBV5-5 and TRBJ2-5; 8 bases agree with TRBD2. CDR1 is SGHKS, CDR2 YYEKEE, per germline (reference sequence). This CDR3 spans 17 amino acids. Trimming removed 4 bases from V and 2 bases from J; junction bases left unmatched: 13. CDR3 protein: CASSLGLATGSQETQYF. The CDR3 DNA sequence: TGTGCCAGCAGCCTAGGACTAGCTACCGGCTCTCAAGAGACCCAGTACTTC.

This clone appeared a single time. This sequence joins TRBV27 and TRBJ1-5; maybe TRBD1 (6 bases). V was shortened by 7 bases and J by 0 bases, with 22 bases between the two germline ends. CDR1 and CDR2 from the germline V gene are MNHEY and SMNVEV (reference sequence). The CDR3 sequence is 18 residues long. Written as DNA, the CDR3 is TGTGCCAGCAAACTCTTGGGGGGGGCGAGCGGTAGCAATCAGCCCCAGCATTTT. Protein: CASKLLGGASGSNQPQHF.

The chain has TRBV5-6 and TRBJ2-1, with 8 bases identical to TRBD1. Germline V gene data show CDR1 as SGHDT and CDR2 as YYEEEE. This CDR3 has 19 residues. V dropped 4 bases and J dropped 0; count of bases not matched to a gene: 15. In nucleotides, the CDR3 is TGTGCCAGCAGCCTGACAGGGGCCCGACGGGCTAGCTCCTACAATGAGCAGTTCTTC. It encodes CASSLTGARRASSYNEQFF.

This clone has only a few counts. The V gene is TRBV27, the J gene TRBJ2-3, with 11 bases that match TRBD2. This CDR3 has 15 residues. After removal of 3 bases from V and 6 bases from J, the junction contained 5 bases not matched to a gene. Germline CDR1 MNHEY, CDR2 SMNVEV (reference sequence). The chain's CDR3 is CASSLGLAATDTQYF. The CDR3 DNA reads TGTGCCAGCAGTTTGGGACTAGCGGCTACGGATACGCAGTATTTT.

V and J are TRBV7-9 and TRBJ1-1; 9 bases line up with TRBD1. The CDR3 has 16 residues. Germline V gene lookup returns CDR1 SEHNR and CDR2 FQNEAQ (reference sequence). Trimming took 8 bases from V and 1 from J; bases not matched to a gene: 11. DNA of the CDR3: TGTGCCAGCGGAATACAGGGGGCCCGCGGGAACACTGAAGCTTTCTTT. This translates into CASGIQGARGNTEAFF.

The chain combines TRBV7-8 with TRBJ2-1, with D maybe TRBD2 (6 bases). The CDR3 has 14 amino acids. V was clipped by 2 bases and J by 6 bases, with 11 bases between them. Per the germline V gene, CDR1 is SGHVS and CDR2 is FQNEAQ. This CDR3 is CASSLLAEGNEQFF. The CDR3, as DNA: TGTGCCAGCAGCTTATTAGCGGAGGGCAATGAGCAGTTCTTC.

This clone was seen repeatedly, ten times or more. The chain combines TRBV7-9 with TRBJ2-7; maybe TRBD1 (6 bases). V was trimmed by 8 bases and J by 6 bases, leaving 14 bases between them. The CDR3 length is 12 residues. Germline V gene sequence: CDR1 SEHNR, CDR2 FQNEAQ (reference sequence). CDR3 region: CASGGRALEQYF. CDR3 in DNA: TGTGCCAGCGGGGGCAGGGCTCTCGAGCAGTACTTC. Looking up the rest from reference TRBV7-9 and TRBJ2-7 gives the full variable domain: DTGVSQNPRHKITKRGQNVTFRCDPISEHNRLYWYRQTLGQGPEFLTYFQNEAQLEKSRLLSDRFSAERPKGSFSTLEIQRTEQGDSAMYLCASGGRALEQYFGPGTRLTVT.

There are a few counts of this clone. This chain joins TRBV14 and TRBJ2-2; a weak D match, TRBD1 (6 bases). This CDR3 is built from 16 residues. V lost 2 bases and J 0 bases, leaving 10 bases between the germline ends. Germline-derived CDR1 and CDR2 are SGHDN and FVKESK. CDR3 nucleotide sequence: TGTGCCAGCAGCCAACTTGGGGGCTCGAACACCGGGGAGCTGTTTTTT. Translation: CASSQLGGSNTGELFF.

The chain is built from TRBV6-1 and TRBJ2-1; no clear D gene. The CDR3 contains 12 residues. Deletions cut 2 bases from V and 6 bases from J, with 5 bases between. From germline, CDR1 is MNHNS and CDR2 SASEGT. CDR3 coding DNA: TGTGCCAGCAGTGAATGGGCCAATGAGCAGTTCTTC. This sequence encodes CASSEWANEQFF.